This T cell receptor (beta chain) was identified in a study of cytomegalovirus exposure and HLA in healthy donors. This CDR3 is built from 12 residues. V trimming: 6 bases; J trimming: 5 bases; junction bases outside the gene matches: 1. Germline loops: CDR1 LGHNT, CDR2 FRNRAP. Primers for the PCR totalled 60 Vbeta and 13 Jbeta. Clones were sequenced by immunoSEQ multiplex PCR, and TCRdb holds only the in-frame ones, with some missing. The sample includes roughly 100,000 clones, approximately 80% of them seen just once. The chain is built from TRBV12-5 and TRBJ1-2; TRBD1 agrees at 9 bases. This TCR was sampled from a middle-aged woman in good health and CMV-seronegative. Sequencing used PBMCs. CDR3 region: CASGTGGYGYTF. CDR3 sequence (DNA): TGTGCTAGTGGGACAGGGGGTTATGGCTACACCTTC.